This T cell receptor (beta chain) is drawn from a study of cytomegalovirus exposure and HLA in healthy donors. Study-wide points: In an earlier analysis, most TCR beta V segments were productive about 87% or about 30% of the time. A later analysis, which compared TCR beta chains of equal frequency, found the HLA-associated ones more clonally expanded. Exclusion applied to some V segments, including TRBV6-2 and TRBV6-3, as they were indistinguishable.

The CDR3 contains 14 residues. The J segment lost 5 bases and the V segment lost 6 bases, leaving 8 bases of the junction unmatched. CDR1 and CDR2 from the germline V gene are WSHSY and SAAADI. As regards this clone: Its antigen is not identified.

Vbeta (60) and Jbeta (13) primers were used in the PCR. Assay used: immunoSEQ multiplex PCR; TCRdb lists only in-frame clones, some missing. Here the sample spans around 50,000 clones, 70% to 85% being singletons. The chain joins TRBV10-2 to TRBJ1-1, with 8 bases aligning to TRBD1. The TCR sequence derives from a man in his fifties or sixties in good health and CMV-seronegative. Sequencing was carried out using PBMCs. The CDR3 spells CASRGSGGGTEAFF. In DNA, the CDR3 is TGCGCCAGCAGAGGATCAGGGGGCGGAACTGAAGCTTTCTTT.